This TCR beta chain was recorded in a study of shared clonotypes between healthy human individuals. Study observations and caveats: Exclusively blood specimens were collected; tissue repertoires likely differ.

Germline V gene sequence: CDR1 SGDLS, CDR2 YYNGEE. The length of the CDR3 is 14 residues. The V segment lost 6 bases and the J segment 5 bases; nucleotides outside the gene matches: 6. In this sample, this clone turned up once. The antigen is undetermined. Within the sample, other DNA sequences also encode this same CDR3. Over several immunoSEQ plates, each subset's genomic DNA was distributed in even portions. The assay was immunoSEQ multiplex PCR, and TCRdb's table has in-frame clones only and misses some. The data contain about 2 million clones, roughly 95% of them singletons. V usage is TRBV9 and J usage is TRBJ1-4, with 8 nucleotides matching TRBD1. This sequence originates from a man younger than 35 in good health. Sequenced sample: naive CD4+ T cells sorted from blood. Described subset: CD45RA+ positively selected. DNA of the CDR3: TGTGCCAGCACCCGGACAGGGAGGAATGAAAAACTGTTTTTT. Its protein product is CASTRTGRNEKLFF.